The T cell receptor beta chain described here comes from a study of cytomegalovirus exposure and HLA in healthy donors. To note about this clone: Its antigen is not identified.

General study findings and limits: In a later analysis, common viral pathogens appeared linked to several of the most significant clusters. Specificity for CMV antigens was confirmed in vitro for three of the CMV-associated chains. There were reportedly fewer N-insertions in an Asian-associated ancestry cluster than the roughly 670-donor mean, in a later analysis. Highest at DRB1 and lowest at HLA-C, TCR association rates differed among HLA loci in a later analysis.

The PCR contained 60 Vbeta and 13 Jbeta primers. Assay: immunoSEQ multiplex PCR; the TCRdb copy retains only in-frame clones and omits some. The data contain hundreds of thousands of clones, about 66% of them singletons. CDR3 length equals 13 residues. This chain uses TRBV21-1 with TRBJ1-5; the D call TRBD1 from the table was never checked on the DNA. TRBV21-1 is described as a pseudogene. The sample comprised PBMCs. The source is a female donor in good health and CMV-seronegative. The CDR3: CASSKGGGQPQHF. Written as DNA, the CDR3 is TGTGCCAGCAGCAAAGGAGGGGGTCAGCCCCAGCATTTT.